One and the same sample provided the 5 T cell receptor beta chains below, sequenced in a study of blood T cell repertoires in COVID-19. The table came from immunoSEQ multiplex PCR; TCRdb's copy has only in-frame clones and leaves some out. Of a few hundred thousand clones listed, roughly 90% are singletons. Material for sequencing was PBMCs or T cells enriched from blood (not recorded which). The receptors shown here come from a middle-aged woman who had been exposed to COVID-19.

The chain combines TRBV7-8 with TRBJ1-2, with TRBD1 as a possible D gene (6 bases). CDR1 and CDR2 (germline): SGHVS, FQNEAQ. The CDR3 loop spans 15 amino acids. Trimming took 0 bases from V and 3 from J, leaving 11 bases between them. In DNA form, the CDR3 reads TGTGCCAGCAGCTTAGCGTTGGCAGGGGACTATGGCTACACCTTC. It codes for CASSLALAGDYGYTF.

The V and J genes are TRBV29-1 and TRBJ1-1, with TRBD1 matching 8 bases. Germline V lookup: CDR1 SQVTM, CDR2 ANQGSEA. There are 14 residues in the CDR3. With V trimmed by 7 bases and J by 4 bases, 11 bases remained unmatched. The chain's CDR3 is CSASGGPGGTEAFF. In nucleotides, the CDR3 is TGCAGCGCCTCAGGGGGCCCGGGAGGCACTGAAGCTTTCTTT.

This clone appeared once. V gene TRBV19 combines with J gene TRBJ1-5; 8 positions match TRBD1. The CDR3 runs 17 residues. CDR1 and CDR2 (germline): LNHDA, SQIVND (reference sequence). Unmatched junction bases numbered 10, after V lost 0 bases and J lost 6 bases. The CDR3 coding sequence is TGTGCCAGTAGTATAGATCTATTTGGACAGGGCTCTCAGCCCCAGCATTTT. Translated, it gives CASSIDLFGQGSQPQHF. Combining the CDR3 with reference TRBV19 and TRBJ1-5 gives the whole variable domain DGGITQSPKYLFRKEGQNVTLSCEQNLNHDAMYWYRQDPGQGLRLIYYSQIVNDFQKGDIAEGYSVSREKKESFPLTVTSAQKNPTAFYLCASSIDLFGQGSQPQHFGDGTRLSIL.

This chain links TRBV11-2 with TRBJ2-1; D is ambiguous. V lost 1 base, J lost 0 bases, and 13 bases lay in between. This CDR3 contains 17 residues. The V gene's germline CDR1 is SGHAT and CDR2 FQNNGV. The CDR3 reads CASSLGSPLSSYNEQFF. CDR3 nucleotide sequence: TGTGCCAGCAGCTTAGGGTCGCCTCTGAGCTCCTACAATGAGCAGTTCTTC.

This clone has a single count. The chain carries TRBV4-2 and TRBJ2-1; 11 positions agree with TRBD2. The ends lost 1 base at V and 3 bases at J; junction bases unmatched: 5. The length of the CDR3 is 17 residues. Per germline, CDR1 LGHNA and CDR2 YNFKEQ. In nucleotides, the CDR3 is TGTGCCAGCAGCCAAGCCTCTAGCGGGAGGATCTACAATGAGCAGTTCTTC. It encodes CASSQASSGRIYNEQFF.